The present entry profiles one T cell receptor (beta chain) with its context. Its specific antigen is unknown. No clone much larger than this one lies a single base away; base qualities are absent. These data belong to a study of blood T cells in healthy people across ages (dated by TCRdb to the mid-2010s). For context, the study as a whole: In model experiments, template switching captured roughly one uniquely barcoded TCR beta cDNA molecule for every two T cells. To track age-related changes in TCR beta repertoire diversity, the study relied on deep sequencing normalized with unique cDNA molecular identifiers. The donors were split into four age groups: young (average around 16 years), middle-aged (39), aged (62) and long-lived (more than 80). To avoid experimental bias, donors of different ages were randomly spread across the sequencing lanes. The study analyzed two additional independent replicas of 1 million unique cDNA reads from the same blood draw for two donors, one aged 18 to 29 and one aged 80 or older.

Results and caveats for the whole study, not just this receptor: Because profiling used bulk unsorted PBMCs, naive and antigen-experienced compartments could not be compared conclusively. Observed TCR beta diversity per million T cells fell roughly linearly with age, and a significant reduction was already apparent by age around 40. Compared with the aged group, the long-lived group had more naive CD4+ T cells, fewer expanded clones and increased TCR diversity, a pattern suggesting age selection. There was a strong correlation between observed TCR beta diversity and the percentage of naive T cells measured by flow cytometry. The CMV infection status of donors was not known, potentially confounding age-related changes in expanded clonotypes. Estimates of total diversity based on one million sequenced T cells were considered lower bounds and underestimates.

Systemically healthy Caucasian individuals from Russia, 39 in total and aged roughly 6 to 90 years, were included as donors. Each donor gave about 9.2 milliliters of peripheral blood, drawn into EDTA-treated Vacutainer tubes. Ficoll-Paque density-gradient centrifugation was used to isolate PBMCs, with at least 6.5 million per sample. Trizol reagent was used to extract total RNA from the PBMCs, yielding at least 6 micrograms per sample. The percentages of naive CD45RAhigh/CD27high T cells were determined by flow cytometry on a PBMC aliquot from every donor. In the germline V gene (reference sequence), CDR1 corresponds to DFQATT and CDR2 to SNEGSKA. From the cysteine up to the phenylalanine, the CDR3 has a length of 12 residues. Only the CDR3 DNA stays, 36 bases, in frame from base 1. V is shortened by 0 bases, J by 8 bases, and the region joining them spans 8 bases. The library was prepared using 5' RACE. The run used an Illumina HiSeq 2500. A second PCR of about 7 to 12 cycles was performed with a sample-barcoded 5' primer and a J-beta primer mix. A unique molecular identifier was introduced onto each TCR beta cDNA molecule by a template-switch 5' adaptor carrying 12 random nucleotides. Each sample yielded at least 3 million CDR3-containing paired-end reads. First-strand cDNA was synthesized from all RNA with the Mint cDNA synthesis kit, primed by a TRBC-specific oligonucleotide. Following uracil-DNA glycosylase treatment, all cDNA underwent a first 18-cycle PCR with the universal primers M1SS and BC2_uni_R. Per the original workflow: Normalization of each sample was performed by random selection of 1 million high-quality reads, each carrying a distinct molecular identifier. Instead of being binned into consensus sequences, reads with shared molecular identifiers were discarded. CDR3 identification, clonotype clustering and error correction used MiTCR with a Q25 quality threshold and the strictest error-elimination algorithm. A nonparametric unseen species model with Euler transformation was used to estimate lower-bound total TCR beta diversity. The raw public data were reprocessed by TCRdb itself: fastp quality trimming at Q25, MiXCR clonotype calling, in-frame beta chains only. Rows merge per CDR3 protein into single entries with the most common DNA and genes. The V and J calls come from TCRdb's annotation, not from the publication. The sample records about 1,600,000 distinct CDR3 sequences, around two fifths of which are singletons. Of the sample, roughly 7.7% is held by the ten largest clones.

The chain employs TRBV20-1 and TRBJ1-5, with TRBD1 as a weak D call on 5 bases. The source material was blood. The sequence derives from a woman aged 18-29 years in good health. The CDR3 protein sequence reads: CSAREGDEPQHF. The nucleotide sequence reads TGCAGTGCTAGAGAGGGGGATGAGCCCCAGCATTTT.